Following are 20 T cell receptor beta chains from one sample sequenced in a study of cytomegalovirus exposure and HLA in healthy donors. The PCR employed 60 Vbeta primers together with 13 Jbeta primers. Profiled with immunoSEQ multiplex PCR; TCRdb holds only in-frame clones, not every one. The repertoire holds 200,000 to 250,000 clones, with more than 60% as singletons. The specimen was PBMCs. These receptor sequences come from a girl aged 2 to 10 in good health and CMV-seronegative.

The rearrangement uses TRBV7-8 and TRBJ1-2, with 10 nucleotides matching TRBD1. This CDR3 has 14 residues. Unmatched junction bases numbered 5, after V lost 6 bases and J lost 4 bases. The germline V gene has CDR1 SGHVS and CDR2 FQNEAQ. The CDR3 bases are TGTGCCAGCAGTCGACAGGGGGCAGCCTATGGCTACACCTTC. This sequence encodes CASSRQGAAYGYTF.

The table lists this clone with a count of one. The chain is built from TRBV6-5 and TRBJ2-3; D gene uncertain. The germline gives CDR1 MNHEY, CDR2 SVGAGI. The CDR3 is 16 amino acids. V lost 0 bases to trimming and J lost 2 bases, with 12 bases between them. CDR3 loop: CASSYSAGHHTDTQYF. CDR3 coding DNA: TGTGCCAGCAGTTACTCAGCCGGTCACCACACAGATACGCAGTATTTT.

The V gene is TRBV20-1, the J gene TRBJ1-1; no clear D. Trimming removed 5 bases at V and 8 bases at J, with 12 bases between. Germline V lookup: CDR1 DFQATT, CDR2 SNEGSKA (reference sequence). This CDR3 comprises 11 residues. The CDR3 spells CSARIRGEAFF. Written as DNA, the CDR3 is TGCAGTGCTCGTATACGAGGGGAAGCTTTCTTT.

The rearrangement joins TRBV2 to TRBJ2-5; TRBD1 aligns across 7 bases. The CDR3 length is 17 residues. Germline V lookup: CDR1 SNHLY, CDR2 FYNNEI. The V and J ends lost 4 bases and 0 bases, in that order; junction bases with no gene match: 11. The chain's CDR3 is CASSGDRDLSYQETQYF. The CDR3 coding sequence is TGTGCCAGCAGTGGGGACAGAGATCTTTCGTACCAAGAGACCCAGTACTTC.

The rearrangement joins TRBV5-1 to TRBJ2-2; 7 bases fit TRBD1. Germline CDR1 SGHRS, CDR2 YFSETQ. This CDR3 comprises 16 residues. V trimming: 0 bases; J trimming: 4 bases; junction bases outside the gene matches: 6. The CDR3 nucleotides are TGCGCCAGCAGCTTGGATAGGGGGCGCCTCACCGGGGAGCTGTTTTTT. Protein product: CASSLDRGRLTGELFF.

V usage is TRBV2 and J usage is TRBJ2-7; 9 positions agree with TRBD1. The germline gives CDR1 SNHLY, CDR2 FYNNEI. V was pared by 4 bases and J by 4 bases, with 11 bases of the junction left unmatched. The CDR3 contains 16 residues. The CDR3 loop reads CASSGPRTGGSYEQYF. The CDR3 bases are TGTGCCAGCAGTGGGCCTCGAACAGGGGGCTCATACGAGCAGTACTTC.

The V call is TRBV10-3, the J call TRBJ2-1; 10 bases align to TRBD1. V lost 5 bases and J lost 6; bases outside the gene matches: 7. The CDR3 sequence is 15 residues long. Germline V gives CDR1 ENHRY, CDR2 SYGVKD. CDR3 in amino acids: CAISLDRGLFNEQFF. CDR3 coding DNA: TGTGCCATCAGTTTAGACAGGGGGCTGTTCAATGAGCAGTTCTTC.

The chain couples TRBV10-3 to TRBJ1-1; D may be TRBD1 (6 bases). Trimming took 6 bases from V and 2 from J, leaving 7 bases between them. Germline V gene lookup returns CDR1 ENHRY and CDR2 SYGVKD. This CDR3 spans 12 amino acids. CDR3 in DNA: TGTGCCATCAGGGGGGCCAACACTGAAGCTTTCTTT. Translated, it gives CAIRGANTEAFF.

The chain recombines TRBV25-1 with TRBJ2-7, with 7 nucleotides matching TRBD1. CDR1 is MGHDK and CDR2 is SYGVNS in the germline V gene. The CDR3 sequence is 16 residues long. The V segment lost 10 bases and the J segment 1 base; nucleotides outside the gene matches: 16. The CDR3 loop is CAIHEGQPPYSYEQYF. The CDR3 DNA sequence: TGTGCCATCCACGAGGGACAGCCTCCCTATTCCTACGAGCAGTACTTC.

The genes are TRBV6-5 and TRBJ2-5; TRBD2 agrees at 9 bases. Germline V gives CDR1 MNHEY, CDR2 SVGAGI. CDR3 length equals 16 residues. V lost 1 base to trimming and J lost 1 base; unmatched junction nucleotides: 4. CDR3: CASSYYLAGTQETQYF. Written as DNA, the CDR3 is TGTGCCAGCAGTTACTACCTAGCGGGGACCCAAGAGACCCAGTACTTC.

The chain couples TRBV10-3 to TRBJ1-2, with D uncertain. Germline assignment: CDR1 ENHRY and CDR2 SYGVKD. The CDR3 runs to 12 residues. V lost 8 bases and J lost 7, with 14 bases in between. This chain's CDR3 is CAIGLNSTGYTF. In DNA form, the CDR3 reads TGTGCCATCGGACTTAACTCCACTGGCTACACCTTC.

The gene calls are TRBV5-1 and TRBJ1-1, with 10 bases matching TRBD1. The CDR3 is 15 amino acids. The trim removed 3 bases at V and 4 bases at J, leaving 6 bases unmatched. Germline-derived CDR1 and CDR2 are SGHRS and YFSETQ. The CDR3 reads CASSSPGQGSTEAFF. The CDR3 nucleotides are TGCGCCAGCAGCTCGCCGGGACAGGGGAGCACTGAAGCTTTCTTT.

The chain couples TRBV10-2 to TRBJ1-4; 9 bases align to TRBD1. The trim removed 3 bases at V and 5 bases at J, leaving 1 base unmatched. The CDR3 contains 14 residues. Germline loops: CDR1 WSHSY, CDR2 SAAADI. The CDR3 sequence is CASSDDRGNEKLFF. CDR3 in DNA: TGCGCCAGCAGTGATGACAGGGGGAATGAAAAACTGTTTTTT.

The CDR3 sequence is CASSYSSYTSTDTQYF. CDR3 nucleotides: TGTGCCAGCAGTTACTCGTCGTATACTAGCACAGATACGCAGTATTTT. V and J are TRBV6-5 and TRBJ2-3, with unresolved D. V was pared by 0 bases and J by 0 bases, with 10 bases between. The V gene's germline CDR1 is MNHEY and CDR2 SVGAGI. This CDR3 comprises 16 residues.

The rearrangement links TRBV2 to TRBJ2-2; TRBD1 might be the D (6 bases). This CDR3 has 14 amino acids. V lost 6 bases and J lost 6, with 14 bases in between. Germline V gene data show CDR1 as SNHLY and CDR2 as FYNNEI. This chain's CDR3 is CASSGRGYPGELFF. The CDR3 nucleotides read TGTGCCAGCAGCGGCAGGGGTTATCCCGGGGAGCTGTTTTTT.

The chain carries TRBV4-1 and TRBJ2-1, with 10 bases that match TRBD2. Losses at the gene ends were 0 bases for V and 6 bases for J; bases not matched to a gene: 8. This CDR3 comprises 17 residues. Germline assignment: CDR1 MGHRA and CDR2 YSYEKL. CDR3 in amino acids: CASSQERRLAGVNEQFF. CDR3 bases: TGCGCCAGCAGCCAAGAGCGGAGGCTAGCGGGAGTCAATGAGCAGTTCTTC.

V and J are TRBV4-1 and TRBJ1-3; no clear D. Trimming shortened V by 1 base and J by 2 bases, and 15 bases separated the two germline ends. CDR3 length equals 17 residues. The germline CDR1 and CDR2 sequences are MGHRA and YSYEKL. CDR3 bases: TGCGCCAGCAGCCAAGGGCGGCAAGGATCTCCTGGAAACACCATATATTTT. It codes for CASSQGRQGSPGNTIYF.

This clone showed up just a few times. In DNA form, the CDR3 reads TGCGCCAGCAGCCCGGAACGACAGGGGTGGAATGAAAAACTGTTTTTT. Encoded protein: CASSPERQGWNEKLFF. The rearrangement joins TRBV4-1 to TRBJ1-4, with 8 positions matching TRBD1. Losses at the gene ends were 4 bases for V and 5 bases for J; bases not matched to a gene: 9. The CDR3 loop spans 16 amino acids. Germline assignment: CDR1 MGHRA and CDR2 YSYEKL.

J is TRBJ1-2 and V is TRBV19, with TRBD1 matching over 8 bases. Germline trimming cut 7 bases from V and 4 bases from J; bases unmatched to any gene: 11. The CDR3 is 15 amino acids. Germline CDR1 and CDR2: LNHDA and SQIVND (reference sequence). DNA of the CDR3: TGTGCCAGTACCCCGAGAGACAGGGGCCGCTATGGCTACACCTTC. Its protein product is CASTPRDRGRYGYTF. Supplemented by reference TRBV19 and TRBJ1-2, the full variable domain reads DGGITQSPKYLFRKEGQNVTLSCEQNLNHDAMYWYRQDPGQGLRLIYYSQIVNDFQKGDIAEGYSVSREKKESFPLTVTSAQKNPTAFYLCASTPRDRGRYGYTFGSGTRLTVV.

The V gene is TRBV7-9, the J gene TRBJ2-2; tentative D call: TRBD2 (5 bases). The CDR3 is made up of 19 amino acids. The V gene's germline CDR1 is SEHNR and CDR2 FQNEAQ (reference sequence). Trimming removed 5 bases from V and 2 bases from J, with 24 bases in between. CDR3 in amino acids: CASSQTKIRLTYNTGELFF. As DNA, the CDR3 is TGTGCCAGCAGCCAGACGAAAATCAGACTAACGTATAACACCGGGGAGCTGTTTTTT.